A selection of T cell receptor beta chains follows, all from one sample in a study of OX40 agonist ivuxolimab in advanced cancers. Repertoires were generated with immunoSEQ multiplex PCR, while TCRdb's copy carries only in-frame clones and drops some. The sample lists about 74,000 clones, just over 90% occurring once. Sequences were derived from CD4+ or CD8+ T cells sorted from blood, sampled in a trial of the OX40 agonist ivuxolimab. These receptors all come from an adult with an advanced solid tumor such as melanoma, head and neck, liver or kidney cancer. CDR3s include the opening cysteine and the closing phenylalanine or tryptophan. A D gene is named only where the DNA matches it firmly. Clone size is given for some rows only: seen once, a few or many times, or a class if the clone is expanded.

>13|TRBJ2-7|TRBV13|.|.
CASSLTEYDEQYF
TGTGCCAGCAGCTTGACAGAGTACGACGAGCAGTACTTC
>10|TRBJ1-2|TRBV7-9|.|few
CASGGGGYTF
TGTGCCAGCGGGGGCGGTGGCTACACCTTC
>14|TRBJ2-1|TRBV7-7|.|once
CASSLGGGRDEQFF
TGTGCTAGCAGCTTGGGGGGGGGCCGCGATGAGCAGTTCTTC
>14|TRBJ1-1|TRBV30|.|.
CAWSPPPGNTEAFF
TGTGCCTGGAGTCCCCCCCCAGGGAACACTGAAGCTTTCTTT
>15|TRBJ2-7|TRBV7-9|TRBD2|.
CASSLPSGSFYEQYF
TGTGCCAGCAGCTTACCCAGCGGGAGTTTCTACGAGCAGTACTTC
>13|TRBJ1-1|TRBV9|.|.
CASSPRGITEAFF
TGTGCCAGCAGCCCCCGGGGAATCACTGAAGCTTTCTTT
>16|TRBJ2-5|TRBV2|TRBD2|once
CASSEAVLAGAETQYF
TGTGCCAGCAGTGAAGCCGTCCTAGCGGGGGCTGAGACCCAGTACTTC
>15|TRBJ2-3|TRBV15|.|.
CATSRDRQSTDTQYF
TGTGCCACCAGCAGAGATCGCCAGAGCACAGATACGCAGTATTTT
>14|TRBJ1-1|TRBV7-3|.|.
CASSFYRADTEAFF
TGTGCCAGCAGCTTCTACAGGGCGGACACTGAAGCTTTCTTT
>15|TRBJ2-7|TRBV7-2|.|once
CASSLYGAGLYEQYF
TGTGCCAGCAGCTTATATGGGGCAGGGCTCTACGAGCAGTACTTC
>14|TRBJ1-1|TRBV27|TRBD1|.
CASSSGQPNTEAFF
TGTGCCAGCAGTTCGGGACAGCCGAACACTGAAGCTTTCTTT
>14|TRBJ1-1|TRBV5-5|.|.
CASSLGAGWTEAFF
TGTGCCAGCAGCTTGGGGGCAGGTTGGACTGAAGCTTTCTTT
>15|TRBJ1-2|TRBV18|.|.
CASSPWGGAVYGYTF
TGTGCCAGCTCACCATGGGGGGGCGCGGTCTATGGCTACACCTTC
>12|TRBJ1-2|TRBV9|.|.
CASSVGRGGGTF
TGTGCCAGCAGCGTAGGGCGAGGGGGAGGTACCTTC
>14|TRBJ2-3|TRBV4-3|.|.
CASSQGFGTDTQYF
TGCGCCAGCAGCCAAGGCTTCGGAACAGATACGCAGTATTTT
>16|TRBJ2-6|TRBV9|.|.
CASSVGTVSGANVLTF
TGTGCCAGCAGCGTAGGGACGGTCTCTGGGGCCAACGTCCTGACTTTC
>16|TRBJ2-6|TRBV5-6|.|.
CASSHHPYSGANVLTF
TGTGCCAGCAGCCATCATCCCTACTCTGGGGCCAACGTCCTGACTTTC
>14|TRBJ1-1|TRBV2|TRBD1|few
CASWQGQVNTEAFF
TGTGCCAGCTGGCAGGGACAGGTGAACACTGAAGCTTTCTTT
>14|TRBJ1-2|TRBV29-1|.|.
CSALSGVGLGGYTF
TGCAGCGCCCTGAGCGGGGTAGGCTTGGGGGGCTACACCTTC
>14|TRBJ2-7|TRBV9|.|.
CASSPPGNSYEQYF
TGTGCCAGCAGCCCGCCAGGGAACTCCTACGAGCAGTACTTC
>15|TRBJ2-1|TRBV5-1|TRBD1|.
CASSLGRGRNNEQFF
TGCGCCAGCAGCTTGGGCAGGGGGCGAAACAATGAGCAGTTCTTC
>15|TRBJ1-1|TRBV7-9|.|.
CASSLENNQNTEAFF
TGTGCCAGCAGCTTAGAGAACAACCAGAACACTGAAGCTTTCTTT
>16|TRBJ2-5|TRBV11-2|TRBD1|.
CASSPRTGNSQETQYF
TGTGCCAGCAGCCCACGGACAGGGAATAGCCAAGAGACCCAGTACTTC
>15|TRBJ1-3|TRBV4-3|.|.
CASSQVGTAGNTIYF
TGCGCCAGCAGCCAAGTCGGGACGGCTGGAAACACCATATATTTT
>14|TRBJ1-2|TRBV6-6|TRBD1|.
CASRQHGQGKRYTF
TGTGCCAGCAGGCAACACGGACAGGGGAAACGCTACACCTTC
>14|TRBJ1-1|TRBV29-1|.|.
CSVESGEGDTEAFF
TGCAGCGTTGAGTCCGGGGAAGGCGACACTGAAGCTTTCTTT
>18|TRBJ1-2|TRBV29-1|.|.
CSVEKYIAMTDGNYGYTF
TGCAGCGTTGAAAAGTATATAGCCATGACTGACGGGAACTATGGCTACACCTTC
>14|TRBJ1-1|TRBV9|.|.
CASSVGGGLTEAFF
TGTGCCAGCAGCGTAGGTGGGGGCCTCACTGAAGCTTTCTTT
>13|TRBJ2-2|TRBV6-5|.|.
CASSYSNTGELFF
TGTGCCAGCAGTTACTCGAACACCGGGGAGCTGTTTTTT
>16|TRBJ1-2|TRBV27|.|.
CASSPIIGLGNYGYTF
TGTGCCAGCAGTCCTATTATAGGATTGGGAAACTATGGCTACACCTTC
>11|TRBJ1-1|TRBV28|.|.
CASSPNTEAFF
TGTGCCAGCAGTCCGAACACTGAAGCTTTCTTT
>15|TRBJ1-2|TRBV7-8|.|once
CASSRGTGLRYGYTF
TGTGCCAGCAGCCGGGGGACTGGGCTCCGGTATGGCTACACCTTC
>15|TRBJ2-7|TRBV2|TRBD1|.
CASRVYRGPGNEQYF
TGTGCCAGCAGAGTTTACAGGGGGCCAGGGAACGAGCAGTACTTC
>11|TRBJ1-1|TRBV4-3|.|.
CASRGGREAFF
TGCGCCAGCAGGGGAGGGCGTGAAGCTTTCTTT
>15|TRBJ1-5|TRBV9|.|.
CASSPRGDTNQPQHF
TGTGCCAGCAGCCCGAGAGGGGACACCAATCAGCCCCAGCATTTT